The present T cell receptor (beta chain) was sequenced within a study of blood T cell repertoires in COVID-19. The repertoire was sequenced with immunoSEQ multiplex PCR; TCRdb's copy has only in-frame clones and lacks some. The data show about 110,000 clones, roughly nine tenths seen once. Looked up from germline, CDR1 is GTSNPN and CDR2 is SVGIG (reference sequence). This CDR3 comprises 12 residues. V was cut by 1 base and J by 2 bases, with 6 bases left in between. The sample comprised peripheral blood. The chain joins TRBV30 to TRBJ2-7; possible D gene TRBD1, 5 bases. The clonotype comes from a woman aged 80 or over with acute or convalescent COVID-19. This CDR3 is CAWSGQPYEQYF. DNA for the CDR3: TGTGCCTGGAGTGGACAGCCCTACGAGCAGTACTTC. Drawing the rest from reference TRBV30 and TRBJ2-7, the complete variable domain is SQTIHQWPATLVQPVGSPLSLECTVEGTSNPNLYWYRQAAGRGLQLLFYSVGIGQISSEVPQNLSASRPQDRQFILSSKKLLLSDSGFYLCAWSGQPYEQYFGPGTRLTVT.